The 20 T cell receptor beta chains reported below all come from one sample, sequenced in a study of CD8+CD57+ T cells in acquired aplastic anemia. CD8+CD57+ cell expansion, shown by flow cytometry, had occurred in the patients selected for sequencing. According to the study, genomic DNA was the template for TCR beta VDJ and CDR3 profiling. From the reads, TCRdb called clonotypes with MiXCR, one entry per CDR3 protein. The sample shows 110,000 or so distinct CDR3 sequences, roughly 55% of them seen only once. Specimen: sorted CD4+, CD8+, or CD8+CD57+ T cells (not recorded which) from PBMCs. These receptor sequences come from a human donor with aplastic anemia.

This clonotype was recorded a few times. This chain uses TRBV10-3 with TRBJ2-7; D unclear. CDR1 ENHRY and CDR2 SYGVKD come from the germline V gene. This CDR3 has 13 amino acids. V lost 5 bases to trimming and J lost 0 bases, with 8 bases between them. The CDR3 coding sequence is TGTGCCATCAGTCCGATCAGCTCCTACGAGCAGTACTTC. It yields the protein CAISPISSYEQYF.

This clonotype came up many times. The gene calls are TRBV6-5 and TRBJ2-7; D may be TRBD1 or TRBD2 (5 bases each). V lost 4 bases and J 2 bases, leaving 12 bases between the germline ends. This CDR3 comprises 14 residues. Germline values: CDR1 MNHEY, CDR2 SVGAGI. The CDR3 spells CASSLVGETYEQYF. CDR3 in DNA: TGTGCCAGCAGTTTAGTAGGGGAGACCTACGAGCAGTACTTC.

As to this clonotype: An end of the junction does not agree with germline; a read error may underlie this. This chain uses TRBV7-9 with TRBJ2-7; possibly TRBD1 for D (6 bases). This CDR3 comprises 14 residues. Germline CDR1 SEHNR, CDR2 FQNEAQ (reference sequence). CDR3 nucleotide sequence: TGCGCCAGCAGCCAAGTCCCAGGGGAGTCCGAGCAGTACTTC. The encoded protein is CASSQVPGESEQYF.

This clonotype was counted a few times. The V call is TRBV11-2, the J call TRBJ2-3, with 10 bases identical to TRBD2. Germline CDR1 SGHAT, CDR2 FQNNGV. The CDR3 totals 16 residues. J lost 2 bases, V lost 4 bases, and 6 bases had no gene match. The CDR3 DNA reads TGTGCCAGCAGCTCGAAGGGACTAGCGTACACAGATACGCAGTATTTT. Its translation: CASSSKGLAYTDTQYF.

The V call is TRBV29-1, the J call TRBJ2-1; D not resolved. This CDR3 spans 14 amino acids. The V gene's germline CDR1 is SQVTM and CDR2 ANQGSEA. V was clipped by 7 bases and J by 0 bases, with 13 bases between them. The CDR3 DNA reads as TGCAGCGCCCCGACGCCGAGCTCCTACAATGAGCAGTTCTTC. Its translation is CSAPTPSSYNEQFF.

This chain connects TRBV7-9 to TRBJ2-7; no clear D. V lost 5 bases and J lost 12, with 8 bases in between. This CDR3 has 9 amino acids. Germline lookup yields CDR1 SEHNR and CDR2 FQNEAQ (reference sequence). This CDR3 reads CASSGIWYF. In nucleotides, the CDR3 is TGTGCCAGCAGCGGTATCTGGTACTTC. The entire variable domain, with the rest obtained from reference TRBV7-9 and TRBJ2-7, is as follows: DTGVSQNPRHKITKRGQNVTFRCDPISEHNRLYWYRQTLGQGPEFLTYFQNEAQLEKSRLLSDRFSAERPKGSFSTLEIQRTEQGDSAMYLCASSGIWYFGPGTRLTVT.

The chain recombines TRBV2 with TRBJ1-6; weak D call: TRBD1 (6 bases). Germline V gene data show CDR1 as SNHLY and CDR2 as FYNNEI. The V gene lost 5 bases and the J gene lost 7 bases, with 15 bases spanning the gap. The CDR3 length is 15 residues. The CDR3 spells CASSRGRGGNSPLHF. As DNA, the CDR3 is TGTGCCAGCAGTAGGGGCAGGGGTGGGAATTCACCCCTCCACTTT.

V gene TRBV19 combines with J gene TRBJ1-1; D not certain. The germline CDR1 and CDR2 sequences are LNHDA and SQIVND (reference sequence). This CDR3 has 13 residues. Trimming took 5 bases from V and 2 from J, leaving 9 bases between them. The CDR3 bases are TGTGCCAGTAGTTCCCAGATTAACACTGAAGCTTTCTTT. It yields the protein CASSSQINTEAFF.

This clonotype appeared many times. V is TRBV19 and J is TRBJ2-7; weak D call: TRBD2 (6 bases). This CDR3 has 15 residues. Trimming removed 1 base from V and 5 bases from J, with 15 bases in between. Germline CDR1 is LNHDA and CDR2 is SQIVND (reference sequence). CDR3 residues: CASSIGGTSLHEQYF. Written as DNA, the CDR3 is TGTGCCAGTAGTATAGGTGGGACTTCCCTCCACGAGCAGTACTTC.

The chain links TRBV20-1 to TRBJ2-5, with D unclear. V dropped 5 bases and J dropped 2 bases, with 12 bases sitting between them. CDR1 DFQATT and CDR2 SNEGSKA come from the germline V gene (reference sequence). The CDR3 is 13 residues long. CDR3 bases: TGCAGTGCTTTGAGGCCTCGACAAGAGACCCAGTACTTC. Its translation: CSALRPRQETQYF.

The DNA of the CDR3 is TGTGCCATCAGTGAGCGACTAGCGGTTTACAATGAGCAGTTCTTC. Protein sequence: CAISERLAVYNEQFF. V usage is TRBV10-3 and J usage is TRBJ2-1; TRBD2 matches at 9 bases. After removal of 2 bases from V and 4 bases from J, the junction contained 3 bases not matched to a gene. Germline CDR1 ENHRY, CDR2 SYGVKD. The CDR3 is 15 amino acids.

This clonotype occurred many times. V usage is TRBV6-5 and J usage is TRBJ1-1; TRBD1 might be the D (5 bases). The CDR3 has 14 residues. Looked up from germline, CDR1 is MNHEY and CDR2 is SVGAGI. The ends were cut back, 2 bases at V and 2 bases at J, with 9 bases in the middle. CDR3 loop: CASSYGGGNTEAFF. Written as DNA, the CDR3 is TGTGCCAGCAGTTACGGGGGGGGTAACACTGAAGCTTTCTTT.

The chain recombines TRBV9 with TRBJ1-6, with D hard to call. Trimming removed 4 bases from V and 10 bases from J, with 18 bases in between. The CDR3 sequence is 15 residues long. Germline CDR1 and CDR2: SGDLS and YYNGEE. This CDR3 reads CASSLRATRDSPLHF. DNA of the CDR3: TGTGCCAGCAGCCTCCGGGCCACAAGAGACTCACCCCTCCACTTT.

V usage is TRBV11-1 and J usage is TRBJ1-1, with 10 positions matching TRBD1. Per germline, CDR1 SGHAT and CDR2 FQDESV (reference sequence). Trimming cost V 5 bases and J 6 bases; bases outside gene matches: 12. CDR3 length: 16 residues. The CDR3 reads CASSPQSTGGRAEAFF. The CDR3 DNA reads as TGTGCCAGCAGCCCCCAGTCGACAGGGGGCAGGGCTGAAGCTTTCTTT.

The J gene is TRBJ1-4, the V gene TRBV15; TRBD1 might be the D (6 bases). The CDR3 is 16 residues long. Trimming took 0 bases from V and 11 from J, leaving 19 bases between them. Per germline, CDR1 LNHNV and CDR2 YYDKDF (reference sequence). The CDR3 loop reads CATSRDMDSGARKLFF. The DNA of the CDR3 is TGTGCCACCAGCAGAGATATGGACAGTGGTGCCAGGAAACTGTTTTTT.

The chain couples TRBV9 to TRBJ2-3; TRBD2 agrees at 7 bases. V dropped 2 bases and J dropped 5; count of bases not matched to a gene: 8. This CDR3 spans 15 amino acids. CDR1 and CDR2 from the germline V gene are SGDLS and YYNGEE. The CDR3 sequence: CASSVAGGTGDTQYF. The CDR3 DNA sequence: TGTGCCAGCAGCGTTGCCGGGGGGACGGGAGATACGCAGTATTTT. Full variable domain (remainder filled in from reference TRBV9 and TRBJ2-3): DSGVTQTPKHLITATGQRVTLRCSPRSGDLSVYWYQQSLDQGLQFLIQYYNGEERAKGNILERFSAQQFPDLHSELNLSSLELGDSALYFCASSVAGGTGDTQYFGPGTRLTVL.

The V gene is TRBV9, the J gene TRBJ1-2; no reliable D call. The V end lost 0 bases, the J end lost 2 bases, and 8 bases lay between the germline ends. The CDR3 runs to 14 residues. Looked up from germline, CDR1 is SGDLS and CDR2 is YYNGEE. CDR3 nucleotide sequence: TGTGCCAGCAGCGTAGGCATGGAAAACTATGGCTACACCTTC. Translating it yields CASSVGMENYGYTF.

The chain carries TRBV29-1 and TRBJ2-1, with D tentatively TRBD2 (5 bases). Germline lookup yields CDR1 SQVTM and CDR2 ANQGSEA. The CDR3 consists of 11 residues. Trimming cost V 5 bases and J 9 bases, with 11 bases left between them. The CDR3 coding sequence is TGCAGCGTTCGGGTAGGAGGTGAGCAGTTCTTC. The encoded protein is CSVRVGGEQFF.

The V call is TRBV24-1, the J call TRBJ1-1; 9 bases fit TRBD1. V lost 3 bases, J lost 4 bases, and 8 bases stayed unmatched. Germline assignment: CDR1 KGHDR and CDR2 SFDVKD. The CDR3 is made up of 16 amino acids. CDR3 nucleotide sequence: TGTGCCACCAGTGATACCAAACAGGGGGCTATCACTGAAGCTTTCTTT. It encodes CATSDTKQGAITEAFF.

This clonotype was counted only a few times. This chain links TRBV7-6 with TRBJ2-2; no definite D call. CDR3 length: 13 amino acids. The ends were cut back, 5 bases at V and 5 bases at J, with 9 bases in the middle. Germline CDR1 reads SGHVS; CDR2 reads FNYEAQ. The CDR3 DNA sequence: TGTGCCAGCAGCCAGACCTTGACCGGGGAGCTGTTTTTT. It specifies CASSQTLTGELFF. Filled out from reference TRBV7-6 and TRBJ2-2, the complete variable domain reads GAGVSQSPRYKVTKRGQDVALRCDPISGHVSLYWYRQALGQGPEFLTYFNYEAQQDKSGLPNDRFSAERPEGSISTLTIQRTEQRDSAMYRCASSQTLTGELFFGEGSRLTVL.